Listed below are T cell receptor beta chains from one sample, sequenced in a study of patients and donors after allogeneic stem cell transplantation. MiXCR, applied by TCRdb to the RT-PCR reads, yields one record per CDR3 protein. The sample holds roughly 960,000 distinct CDR3 sequences; under 20% are singletons and the top ten take around 6%. Sequenced: blood, either unsorted or a sorted T cell fraction (not recorded which). These receptors originate from a human donor who was either an allogeneic HSCT recipient or a stem cell or donor lymphocyte infusion donor (not recorded which). It is not recorded whose cells these are; they may come from a transplant donor. The CDR3 runs from the conserved cysteine through the conserved F or W. The D gene is left open where the match is weak. Size is omitted from some rows. Given values are once, few, many or a class for expanded clones.

j_call | clone_size | cdr3_length | v_call | d_call | cdr3_nt | cdr3_aa
TRBJ1-1 | NA | 15 | TRBV6-4 | NA | TGTGCCAGCAGTCATAATCGGGGGTCGGGCACTGAAGCTTTCTTT | CASSHNRGSGTEAFF
TRBJ2-7 | NA | 13 | TRBV6-2/TRBV6-3 | NA | TGTGCCAGCAGGGGGCTGGGGCCCAACGAGCAGTACTTC | CASRGLGPNEQYF
TRBJ1-1 | NA | 12 | TRBV29-1 | TRBD1 | TGCAGCGCGTGGACAGGCAGCAGTGAAGCTTTCTTT | CSAWTGSSEAFF
TRBJ2-3 | NA | 16 | TRBV11-3 | NA | TGTGCCAGCAGTTGGACTAAACCTTTCATCCCAGATACGCAGTATTTT | CASSWTKPFIPDTQYF
TRBJ2-3 | many | 15 | TRBV15 | TRBD2 | TGTGCCACCAGCAGAGAGGCGGGAGCCACAGATACGCAGTATTTT | CATSREAGATDTQYF
TRBJ1-4 | NA | 15 | TRBV4-3 | NA | TGCGCCAGCAGCCTTCGGGAGGGGCCTAATGAAAAACTGTTTTTT | CASSLREGPNEKLFF
TRBJ2-3 | NA | 15 | TRBV6-5 | NA | TGTGCCAGCAGTTACACCTTGGACAGTTCACTTACGCAGTATTTT | CASSYTLDSSLTQYF
TRBJ2-2 | NA | 17 | TRBV14 | NA | TGTGCCAGCAGTCCCCGGCGAGAGGGAAATGTGAGGGGGGAGCTGTTTTTT | CASSPRREGNVRGELFF
TRBJ2-7 | few | 14 | TRBV30 | NA | TGTGCCTGGAGTGTACTTGGCAGACACTACGAGCAGTACTTC | CAWSVLGRHYEQYF
TRBJ1-1 | few | 13 | TRBV27 | NA | TGTGCCAGCAATAAGGGGCCCACCACTGAAGCTTTCTTT | CASNKGPTTEAFF
TRBJ2-5 | NA | 18 | TRBV13 | TRBD1 | TGTGCCAGCAGCTTAGGGGACAGGAGGCGGGCCAACCAAGAGACCCAGTACTTC | CASSLGDRRRANQETQYF
TRBJ2-5 | few | 16 | TRBV12-3/TRBV12-4 | TRBD2 | TGTGCCAGCAGCCAGGGACTAGCGGGGGTCCAAGAGACCCAGTACTTC | CASSQGLAGVQETQYF
TRBJ1-1 | few | 13 | TRBV10-3 | NA | TGTGCCATTCGGGGGGTGAAGAACACTGAAGCTTTCTTT | CAIRGVKNTEAFF
TRBJ2-7 | NA | 18 | TRBV4-2 | NA | TGTGCCAGCAGCCAAGATCCTGTGGGAATAGCAGGATCCTACGAGCAGTACTTC | CASSQDPVGIAGSYEQYF
TRBJ2-7 | NA | 13 | TRBV2 | NA | TGTGCCAGCAGTGAAGAAGTTTCCGGGGAGCAGTACTTC | CASSEEVSGEQYF
TRBJ1-4 | NA | 14 | TRBV20-1 | NA | TGCAGTGCTATCTCTTGGGGAGCTAATGAAAAACTGTTTTTT | CSAISWGANEKLFF
TRBJ1-3 | few | 14 | TRBV20-1 | NA | TGCAGTGCTAGCGCCACCTCCTCTGGAAACACCATATATTTT | CSASATSSGNTIYF
TRBJ2-1 | few | 16 | TRBV7-9 | TRBD2 | TGTGCCAGCAGCTTAGATATACTGGGACTAGTTGGTGAGCAGTTCTTC | CASSLDILGLVGEQFF
TRBJ2-4 | few | 18 | TRBV6-5 | TRBD1 | TGTGCCAGCAGTTACCTGGGACAGGGGGTAGGAGCCAAAAACATTCAGTACTTC | CASSYLGQGVGAKNIQYF
TRBJ2-1 | NA | 20 | TRBV18 | TRBD2 | TGTGCCAGCTCACCACCGCTAGGACTAGCGGGGGGGCCTGGGAACAATGAGCAGTTCTTC | CASSPPLGLAGGPGNNEQFF
TRBJ2-6 | few | 17 | TRBV12-3/TRBV12-4 | NA | TGTGCCAGCAGTTACCAGGGATTAGAGGTCGGGGCCAACGTCCTGACTTTC | CASSYQGLEVGANVLTF
TRBJ2-5 | few | 13 | TRBV28 | NA | TGTGCATCGAGTATTAGGGGTCCAGAGACCCAGTACTTC | CASSIRGPETQYF
TRBJ1-2 | NA | 13 | TRBV5-4 | NA | TGTGCCAGCAGCTTGCAGGAGCAGGGTGGCTACACCTTC | CASSLQEQGGYTF
TRBJ1-5 | NA | 16 | TRBV2 | NA | TGTGCCAGCAGTGCGGGACAAGCATATAGCAATCAGCCCCAGCATTTT | CASSAGQAYSNQPQHF
TRBJ2-3 | few | 17 | TRBV12-5 | TRBD2 | TGTGCTAGTGGTTTTGGGCTAGCGGGGGGAGCAGGGGATACGCAGTATTTT | CASGFGLAGGAGDTQYF
TRBJ1-2 | many | 14 | TRBV4-2 | NA | TGTGCCAGCAGCCAAGAGACAGAGGACTATGGCTACACCTTC | CASSQETEDYGYTF
TRBJ2-5 | NA | 17 | TRBV7-2 | TRBD2 | TGTGCCAGCAGCCGCCCGACTAGCGGTACCTACCAAGAGACCCAGTACTTC | CASSRPTSGTYQETQYF
TRBJ1-1 | few | 14 | TRBV12-3/TRBV12-4 | NA | TGTGCCAGCAGTTCGTGGGGGCTGAGCACTGAAGCTTTCTTT | CASSSWGLSTEAFF
TRBJ2-7 | NA | 13 | TRBV10-3 | NA | TGTGCCATCAGTGGAGGGTTCTCCTACGAGCAGTACTTC | CAISGGFSYEQYF
TRBJ2-6 | few | 17 | TRBV30 | NA | TGTGCCTGGAGTCGGGACGCGAAATACTCTGGGGCCAACGTCCTGACTTTC | CAWSRDAKYSGANVLTF
TRBJ1-6 | few | 13 | TRBV20-1 | NA | TGCAGTGCCGAGGCGGGTAATAATTCACCCCTCCACTTT | CSAEAGNNSPLHF
TRBJ1-1 | few | 15 | TRBV4-1 | NA | TGCGCCAGCAGCCAAGAAATTGGACAGCCATTTACAGCTTTCTTT | CASSQEIGQPFTAFF
TRBJ1-5 | few | 14 | TRBV20-1 | NA | TGCAGTGCTCTCGACTGGGATAGCAATCAGCCCCAGCATTTT | CSALDWDSNQPQHF
TRBJ1-3 | NA | 15 | TRBV21-1 | NA | TGTGCCAACGCCGGGACAGGACGTTCTGGAAACACCATATATTTT | CANAGTGRSGNTIYF
TRBJ2-7 | few | 17 | TRBV18 | TRBD1 | TGTGCCAGCTCACCTCAGGGCCGGGACAGAAGCTCCTACGAGCAGTACTTC | CASSPQGRDRSSYEQYF
TRBJ2-7 | many | 14 | TRBV27 | TRBD1 | TGTGCCAGCAGTTTATCGAGGGACAGCTACGAGCAGTACTTC | CASSLSRDSYEQYF
TRBJ1-6 | few | 16 | TRBV12-3/TRBV12-4 | TRBD1 | TGTGCCAGCAGGCCCTCATCCGGGACAGTTAGTTCACCCCTCCACTTT | CASRPSSGTVSSPLHF
TRBJ1-2 | few | 15 | TRBV27 | NA | TGTGCCAGCAGTTTTGGCCGGGTCGGGGGCTATGGCTACACCTTC | CASSFGRVGGYGYTF
TRBJ1-1 | few | 13 | TRBV24-1 | NA | TGTGCCACCAGTGATAGGGCAAGGGCCAGGGCTTTCTTT | CATSDRARARAFF
TRBJ2-7 | few | 14 | TRBV4-1 | TRBD1 | TGCGCCAGCAGCCCCCGGGACAGCACCTACGAGCAGTACTTC | CASSPRDSTYEQYF
TRBJ1-2 | NA | 13 | TRBV27 | NA | TGTGCCAGCAGCCCAAACAGGGTAAATGGCTACACCTTC | CASSPNRVNGYTF
TRBJ2-2 | NA | 14 | TRBV12-3/TRBV12-4 | TRBD1 | TGTGCCAGCAGTGGGACAGGGTTCACCGGGGAGCTGTTTTTT | CASSGTGFTGELFF
TRBJ1-5 | few | 13 | TRBV20-1 | NA | TGCAGTGCTAGAGAGGCGGCGGCGCAGTCCCAGCATTTT | CSAREAAAQSQHF
TRBJ2-2 | few | 16 | TRBV5-1 | TRBD2 | TGCGCCAGCAGCTCGGTCGCGGGAGATGAAACCGGGGAGCTGTTTTTT | CASSSVAGDETGELFF
TRBJ2-7 | few | 14 | TRBV12-3/TRBV12-4 | NA | TGTGCCAGCAGTTTTCAGGGGACCGGCTACGAGCAGTACTTC | CASSFQGTGYEQYF
TRBJ1-1 | few | 14 | TRBV12-3/TRBV12-4 | TRBD1 | TGTGCCAGCAGAAACAGGGGGCGGTGGCCTGAAGCTTTCTTT | CASRNRGRWPEAFF
TRBJ2-7 | NA | 15 | TRBV24-1 | TRBD1 | TGTGCCACCAGTGCCAAGACAGGGGCGTTCCACGAGCAGTACTTC | CATSAKTGAFHEQYF
TRBJ1-1 | many | 11 | TRBV12-3/TRBV12-4 | NA | TGTGCCAGCAGTTTCACCGGGATAGCTTTCTTT | CASSFTGIAFF
TRBJ1-1 | few | 18 | TRBV4-1 | NA | TGCGCCAGCAGCCCAGGGCCGACAGGTGGGGCACCGAACACTGAAGCTTTCTTT | CASSPGPTGGAPNTEAFF
TRBJ2-1 | few | 15 | TRBV7-8 | NA | TGTGCCAGCAGCTTAAGGAGCGCTCCCTACAATGAGCAGTTCTTC | CASSLRSAPYNEQFF
TRBJ2-7 | NA | 15 | TRBV7-9 | NA | TGTGCCGGAGGGGGCGGCGGGAGTCAGGCCTACGAGCAGTACTTC | CAGGGGGSQAYEQYF
TRBJ2-5 | NA | 14 | TRBV18 | TRBD1 | TGTGCCAGCTCACCACCAGGGGGCTGGGAGACCCAGTACTTC | CASSPPGGWETQYF
TRBJ2-3 | NA | 14 | TRBV4-3 | NA | TGCGCCAGCAGCCAACGGACCCGCACAGATACGCAGTATTTT | CASSQRTRTDTQYF
TRBJ2-3 | many | 18 | TRBV12-3/TRBV12-4 | NA | TGTGCCAGCAGTTTGAGAGGGGTGGGGGCGGAGAGCACAGATACGCAGTATTTT | CASSLRGVGAESTDTQYF
TRBJ2-2 | NA | 18 | TRBV3-1 | NA | TGTGCCAGCAGCCAAGAGGGCAGGGCGAAATCGAACACCGGGGAGCTGTTTTTT | CASSQEGRAKSNTGELFF